These T cell receptor beta chains were read from a single sample in a study of post-analysis software for immune sequencing data. In TCRdb, the PCR reads were re-called with MiXCR into one record per CDR3 protein. The sample includes 700,000 to 800,000 distinct CDR3 sequences, roughly 30% of them seen just once. The sample was blood. Receptors were obtained from a girl between 5 and 17 years old with multiple sclerosis. Both conserved end residues are part of each CDR3. D genes are given only for firm matches. Some rows mark clone size as missing; the rest say once, few, many or name a class of expanded clone.

TRBJ1-1 | once | NA | TRBV4-1 | CASSQALGGEAFF | TGCGCCAGCAGCCAAGCGCTGGGCGGTGAAGCTTTCTTT
TRBJ2-2 | few | NA | TRBV7-9 | CASSLAGRNTGELFF | TGTGCCAGCAGCTTGGCGGGGAGGAACACCGGGGAGCTGTTTTTT
TRBJ2-3 | NA | TRBD1 | TRBV28 | CASQRTGLGPDTQYF | TGTGCCAGCCAGAGGACAGGGTTAGGGCCAGATACGCAGTATTTT
TRBJ2-3 | few | NA | TRBV27 | CASSSQGRSSTDTQYF | TGTGCCAGCAGTTCCCAGGGCCGGTCTAGCACAGATACGCAGTATTTT
TRBJ1-1 | NA | NA | TRBV10-3 | CATTAAGRAMNTEAFF | TGTGCCACCACCGCGGCCGGCCGAGCGATGAACACTGAAGCTTTCTTT
TRBJ2-7 | NA | TRBD2 | TRBV5-1 | CASGTTGYEQYF | TGCGCCAGCGGGACTACTGGTTACGAGCAGTACTTC
TRBJ2-5 | few | TRBD1 | TRBV6-2/TRBV6-3 | CASSYAGTGKETQYF | TGTGCCAGCAGTTACGCCGGGACAGGGAAAGAGACCCAGTACTTC
TRBJ2-7 | NA | TRBD1 | TRBV15 | CATSRGTGYEQYF | TGTGCCACCAGCAGAGGGACAGGCTACGAGCAGTACTTC
TRBJ2-1 | NA | NA | TRBV9 | CASSVASDGFSDEQFF | TGTGCCAGCAGCGTAGCCTCAGACGGCTTCTCCGATGAGCAGTTCTTC
TRBJ2-2 | NA | NA | TRBV4-3 | CASSQGDLVLNTGELFF | TGCGCCAGCAGCCAAGGGGACCTGGTGCTGAACACCGGGGAGCTGTTTTTT
TRBJ2-7 | NA | TRBD2 | TRBV12-3/TRBV12-4 | CASRTGLVGGDEQYF | TGTGCCAGCAGGACGGGACTAGTGGGAGGCGACGAGCAGTACTTC
TRBJ2-1 | NA | NA | TRBV19 | CASSNWISDQFF | TGTGCCAGTAGCAACTGGATCTCCGATCAGTTCTTC
TRBJ2-5 | NA | NA | TRBV10-3 | CAIRQLGPDNEQYF | TGTGCCATCAGACAGCTCGGCCCCGACAATGAGCAGTACTTC
TRBJ1-2 | once | TRBD1 | TRBV5-1 | CASSLDASTGVYGYTF | TGCGCCAGCAGCTTGGACGCCTCTACAGGGGTATATGGCTACACCTTC
TRBJ1-1 | few | NA | TRBV7-9 | CASSFMRDLIDTEAFF | TGTGCCAGCAGCTTTATGCGGGACTTAATTGACACTGAAGCTTTCTTT
TRBJ2-5 | few | TRBD2 | TRBV20-1 | CSAAPAPGLAGQETQYF | TGCAGTGCGGCGCCGGCTCCGGGACTAGCGGGGCAAGAGACCCAGTACTTC
TRBJ2-3 | few | NA | TRBV20-1 | CSARRLAPFGDTQYF | TGCAGTGCTAGAAGGCTAGCTCCATTTGGGGATACGCAGTATTTT
TRBJ2-3 | NA | TRBD2 | TRBV11-1 | CASSPGLAGVVTQYF | TGTGCCAGCAGCCCAGGACTAGCGGGGGTTGTTACGCAGTATTTT
TRBJ1-1 | NA | NA | TRBV12-3/TRBV12-4 | CASSFGGPTEAFF | TGTGCCAGCAGTTTTGGAGGGCCGACTGAAGCTTTCTTT
TRBJ1-5 | few | NA | TRBV20-1 | CSARESAQPQHF | TGCAGTGCTAGAGAATCCGCCCAGCCCCAGCATTTT
TRBJ2-7 | NA | TRBD2 | TRBV28 | CASSPAGGSYEQYF | TGTGCCAGCAGTCCAGCGGGAGGGTCATACGAGCAGTACTTC
TRBJ2-1 | NA | NA | TRBV12-3/TRBV12-4 | CASSFITSSEQFF | TGTGCCAGCAGTTTTATTACCTCGAGTGAGCAGTTCTTC
TRBJ1-4 | NA | TRBD1 | TRBV7-2 | CASSLSGGEGEKLFF | TGTGCCAGCAGCTTATCAGGGGGCGAGGGTGAAAAACTGTTTTTT
TRBJ2-3 | few | TRBD1 | TRBV20-1 | CSARAGTGLAQYF | TGCAGTGCTAGAGCCGGGACAGGATTGGCGCAGTATTTT
TRBJ2-3 | few | NA | TRBV6-5 | CASSYRTRDTQYF | TGTGCCAGCAGTTACCGGACTCGAGATACGCAGTATTTT
TRBJ1-6 | few | TRBD1 | TRBV29-1 | CSVGTGQGNSPLHF | TGCAGCGTTGGCACTGGACAGGGTAATTCACCCCTCCACTTT
TRBJ2-1 | NA | NA | TRBV27 | CASSLGSGVYNEQFF | TGTGCCAGCAGTTTAGGGTCAGGGGTCTACAATGAGCAGTTCTTC
TRBJ2-5 | many | NA | TRBV9 | CASSGLQETQYF | TGTGCCAGCAGCGGACTACAAGAGACCCAGTACTTC
TRBJ2-3 | NA | NA | TRBV6-4 | CTSSPVSRATDTQYF | TGTACCAGCAGCCCCGTTAGCAGGGCCACAGATACGCAGTATTTT
TRBJ2-3 | NA | TRBD2 | TRBV4-1 | CASSQDLGRRGVRYF | TGCGCCAGCAGCCAAGACCTGGGGAGGCGGGGGGTCAGGTATTTT
TRBJ1-4 | NA | NA | TRBV20-1 | CSARYTGKLFF | TGCAGTGCTCGGTACACGGGAAAACTGTTTTTT
TRBJ2-7 | NA | TRBD1 | TRBV6-6 | CASNDRGFSSYEQYF | TGTGCCAGCAACGACAGGGGTTTCAGCTCCTACGAGCAGTACTTC
TRBJ2-1 | NA | NA | TRBV4-1 | CASSLLPLAFRKFF | TGCGCCAGCAGCCTCCTCCCTCTAGCATTTAGGAAGTTCTTC
TRBJ2-5 | few | TRBD2 | TRBV20-1 | CSARPGTSVRQETQYF | TGCAGTGCTAGGCCTGGGACTAGCGTTCGTCAAGAGACCCAGTACTTC
TRBJ2-1 | few | NA | TRBV20-1 | CSASKRINEQFF | TGCAGTGCTAGTAAGAGGATCAATGAGCAGTTCTTC
TRBJ2-5 | few | NA | TRBV4-1 | CASSPELGGTQYF | TGCGCCAGCAGCCCGGAACTTGGGGGGACCCAGTACTTC
TRBJ1-1 | few | NA | TRBV5-1 | CASSPGHRNTEAFF | TGCGCCAGCAGCCCGGGACACCGGAACACTGAAGCTTTCTTT
TRBJ2-3 | NA | NA | TRBV7-2 | CASSLVPTSGTDTQYF | TGTGCCAGCAGCTTAGTGCCGACCTCTGGCACAGATACGCAGTATTTT
TRBJ2-7 | NA | NA | TRBV5-1 | CASSLARVHPDYEQYF | TGCGCCAGCAGCTTGGCCCGGGTACACCCTGACTACGAGCAGTACTTC
TRBJ2-3 | few | NA | TRBV5-1 | CASSLRGVLTDTQYF | TGCGCCAGCAGCTTAAGGGGGGTCCTCACAGATACGCAGTATTTT